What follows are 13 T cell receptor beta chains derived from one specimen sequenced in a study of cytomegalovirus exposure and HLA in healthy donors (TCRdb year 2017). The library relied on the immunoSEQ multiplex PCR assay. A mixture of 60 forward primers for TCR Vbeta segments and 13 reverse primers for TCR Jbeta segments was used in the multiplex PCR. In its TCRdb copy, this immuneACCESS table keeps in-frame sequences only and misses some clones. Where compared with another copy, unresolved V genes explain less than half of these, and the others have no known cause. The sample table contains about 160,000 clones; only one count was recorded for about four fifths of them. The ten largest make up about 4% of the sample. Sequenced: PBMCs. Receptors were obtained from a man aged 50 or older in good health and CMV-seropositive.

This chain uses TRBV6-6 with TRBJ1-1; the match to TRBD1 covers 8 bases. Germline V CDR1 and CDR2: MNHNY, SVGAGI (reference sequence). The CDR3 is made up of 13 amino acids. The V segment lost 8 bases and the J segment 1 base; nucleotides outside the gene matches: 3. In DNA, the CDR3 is TGTGCCAGCCGGGACAGGCAGAACACTGAAGCTTTCTTT. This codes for CASRDRQNTEAFF.

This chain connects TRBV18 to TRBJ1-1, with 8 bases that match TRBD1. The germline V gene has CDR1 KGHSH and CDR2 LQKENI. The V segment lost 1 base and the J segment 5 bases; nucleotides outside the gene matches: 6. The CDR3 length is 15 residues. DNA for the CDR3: TGTGCCAGCTCACCACTACGACAGGGGTGGACTGAAGCTTTCTTT. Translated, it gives CASSPLRQGWTEAFF.

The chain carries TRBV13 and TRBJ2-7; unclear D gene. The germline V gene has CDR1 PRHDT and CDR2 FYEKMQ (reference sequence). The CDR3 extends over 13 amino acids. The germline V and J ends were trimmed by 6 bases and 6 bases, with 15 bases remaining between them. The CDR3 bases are TGTGCCAGCAGTACAGAAATGATCCTCGAGCAGTACTTC. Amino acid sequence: CASSTEMILEQYF.

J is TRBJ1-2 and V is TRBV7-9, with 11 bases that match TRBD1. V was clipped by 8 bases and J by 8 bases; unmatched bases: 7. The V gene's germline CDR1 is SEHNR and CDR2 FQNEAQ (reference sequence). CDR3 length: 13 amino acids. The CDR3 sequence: CASSGQGVLGYTF. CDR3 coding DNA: TGTGCCAGCTCGGGACAGGGGGTCCTAGGCTACACCTTC.

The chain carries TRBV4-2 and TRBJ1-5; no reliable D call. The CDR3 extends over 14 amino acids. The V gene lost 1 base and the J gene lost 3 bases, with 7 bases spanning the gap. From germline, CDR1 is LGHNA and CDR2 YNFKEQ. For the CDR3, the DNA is TGTGCCAGCAGCCAAGGGCGGGACAATCAGCCCCAGCATTTT. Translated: CASSQGRDNQPQHF.

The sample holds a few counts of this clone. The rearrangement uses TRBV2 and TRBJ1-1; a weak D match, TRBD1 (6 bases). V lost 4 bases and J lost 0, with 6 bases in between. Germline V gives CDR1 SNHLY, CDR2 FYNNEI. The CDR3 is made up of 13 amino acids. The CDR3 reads CASSGTVNTEAFF. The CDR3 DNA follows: TGTGCCAGCAGTGGGACAGTGAACACTGAAGCTTTCTTT.

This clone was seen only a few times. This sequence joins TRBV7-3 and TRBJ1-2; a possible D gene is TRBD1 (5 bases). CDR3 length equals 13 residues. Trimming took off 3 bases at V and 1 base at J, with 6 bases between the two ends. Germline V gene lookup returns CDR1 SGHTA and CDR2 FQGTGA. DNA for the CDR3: TGTGCCAGCAGCTTCGGGGGTAACTATGGCTACACCTTC. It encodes CASSFGGNYGYTF. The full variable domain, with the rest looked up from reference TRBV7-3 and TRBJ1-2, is GAGVSQTPSNKVTEKGKYVELRCDPISGHTALYWYRQSLGQGPEFLIYFQGTGAADDSGLPNDRFFAVRPEGSVSTLKIQRTERGDSAVYLCASSFGGNYGYTFGSGTRLTVV.

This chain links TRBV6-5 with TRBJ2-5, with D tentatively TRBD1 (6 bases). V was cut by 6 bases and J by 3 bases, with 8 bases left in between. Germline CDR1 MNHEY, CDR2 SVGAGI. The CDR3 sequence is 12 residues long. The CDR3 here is CASRRTEETQYF. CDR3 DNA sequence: TGTGCCAGCAGACGGACAGAAGAGACCCAGTACTTC.

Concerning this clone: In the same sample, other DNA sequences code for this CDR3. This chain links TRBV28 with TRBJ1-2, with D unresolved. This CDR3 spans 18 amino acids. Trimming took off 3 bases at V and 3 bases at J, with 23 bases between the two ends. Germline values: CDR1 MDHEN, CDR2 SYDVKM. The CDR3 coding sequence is TGTGCCAGCAGTTTGGGAGGGCTCCTTCTAGGTGTGGACTATGGCTACACCTTC. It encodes CASSLGGLLLGVDYGYTF.

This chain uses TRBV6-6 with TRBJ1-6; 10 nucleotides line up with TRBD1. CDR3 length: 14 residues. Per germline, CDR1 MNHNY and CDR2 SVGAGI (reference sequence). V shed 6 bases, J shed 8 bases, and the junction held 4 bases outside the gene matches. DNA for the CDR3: TGTGCCAGCAGCCCGGACAGGGGGTATTCACCCCTCCACTTT. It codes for CASSPDRGYSPLHF.

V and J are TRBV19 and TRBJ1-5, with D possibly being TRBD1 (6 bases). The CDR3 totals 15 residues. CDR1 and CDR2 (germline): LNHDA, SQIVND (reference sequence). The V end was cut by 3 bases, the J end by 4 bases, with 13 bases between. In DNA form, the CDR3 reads TGTGCCAGTAGTATGCGACAGGTTCGGAATCAGCCCCAGCATTTT. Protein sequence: CASSMRQVRNQPQHF.

This chain's CDR3 is CASSLAGINEKLFF. The CDR3 nucleotides read TGTGCCAGCAGCTTGGCAGGGATTAATGAAAAACTGTTTTTT. The rearrangement joins TRBV5-4 to TRBJ1-4; a possible D gene is TRBD1 (5 bases). Trimming removed 0 bases at V and 4 bases at J, with 7 bases between. In germline, CDR1 is SGHNT, CDR2 YYREEE (reference sequence). This CDR3 contains 14 residues.

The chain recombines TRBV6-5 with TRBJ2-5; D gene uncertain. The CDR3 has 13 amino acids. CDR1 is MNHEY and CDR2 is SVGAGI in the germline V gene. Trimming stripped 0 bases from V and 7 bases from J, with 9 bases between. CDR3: CASSYSPRGTQYF. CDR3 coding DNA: TGTGCCAGCAGTTACTCGCCTAGAGGGACCCAGTACTTC.